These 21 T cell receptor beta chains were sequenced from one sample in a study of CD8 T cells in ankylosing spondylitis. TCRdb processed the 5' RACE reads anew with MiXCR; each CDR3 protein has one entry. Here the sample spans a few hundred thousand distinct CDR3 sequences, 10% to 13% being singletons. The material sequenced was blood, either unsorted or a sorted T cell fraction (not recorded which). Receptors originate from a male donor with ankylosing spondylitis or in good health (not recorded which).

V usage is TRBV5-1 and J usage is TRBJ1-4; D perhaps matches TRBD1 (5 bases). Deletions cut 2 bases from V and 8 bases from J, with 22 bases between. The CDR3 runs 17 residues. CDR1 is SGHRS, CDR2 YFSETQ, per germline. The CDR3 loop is CASSFLRPGTDREKLFF. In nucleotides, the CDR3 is TGCGCCAGCAGCTTTCTACGGCCCGGGACCGACCGGGAAAAACTGTTTTTT.

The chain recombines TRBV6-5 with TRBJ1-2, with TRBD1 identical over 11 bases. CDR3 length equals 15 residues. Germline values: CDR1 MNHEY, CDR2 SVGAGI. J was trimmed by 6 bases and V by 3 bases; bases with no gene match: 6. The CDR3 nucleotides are TGTGCCAGCAGTTATACGGACAGGGGGCGTAATGGCTACACCTTC. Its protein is CASSYTDRGRNGYTF.

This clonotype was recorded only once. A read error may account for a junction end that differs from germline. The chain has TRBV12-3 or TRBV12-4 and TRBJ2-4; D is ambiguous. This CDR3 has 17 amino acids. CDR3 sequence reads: CASGLETRASGENIQYF. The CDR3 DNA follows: TGTGCCAGCGGTTTAGAAACCCGGGCCTCTGGGGAAAACATTCAGTACTTC.

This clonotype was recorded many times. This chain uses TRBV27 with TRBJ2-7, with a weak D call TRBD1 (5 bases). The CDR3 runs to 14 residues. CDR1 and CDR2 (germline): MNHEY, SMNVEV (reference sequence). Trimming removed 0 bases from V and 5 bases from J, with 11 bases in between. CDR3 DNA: TGTGCCAGCAGTTTATCTCCACCAGGGAACGAGCAGTACTTC. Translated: CASSLSPPGNEQYF.

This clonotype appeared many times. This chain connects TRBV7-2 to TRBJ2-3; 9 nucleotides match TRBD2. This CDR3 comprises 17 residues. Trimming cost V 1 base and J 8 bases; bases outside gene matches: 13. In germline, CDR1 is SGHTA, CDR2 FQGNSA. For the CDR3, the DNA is TGTGCCAGCAGCTTAGGGTCGGGGGGACTAGCTGCGATTACGCAGTATTTT. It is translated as CASSLGSGGLAAITQYF.

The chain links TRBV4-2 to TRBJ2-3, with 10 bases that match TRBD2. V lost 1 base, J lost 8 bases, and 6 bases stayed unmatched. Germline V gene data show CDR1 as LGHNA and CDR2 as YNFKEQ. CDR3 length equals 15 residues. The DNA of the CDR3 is TGTGCCAGCAGCCAAGGGACTAGCGGCGCAGGTACGCAGTATTTT. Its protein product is CASSQGTSGAGTQYF.

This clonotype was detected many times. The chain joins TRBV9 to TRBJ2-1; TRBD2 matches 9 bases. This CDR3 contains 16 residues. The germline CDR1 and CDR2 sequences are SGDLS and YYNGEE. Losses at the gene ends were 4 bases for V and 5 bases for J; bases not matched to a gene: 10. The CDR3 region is CASSRVSGGPDNEQFF. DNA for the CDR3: TGTGCCAGCAGCCGAGTAAGCGGGGGGCCCGACAATGAGCAGTTCTTC.

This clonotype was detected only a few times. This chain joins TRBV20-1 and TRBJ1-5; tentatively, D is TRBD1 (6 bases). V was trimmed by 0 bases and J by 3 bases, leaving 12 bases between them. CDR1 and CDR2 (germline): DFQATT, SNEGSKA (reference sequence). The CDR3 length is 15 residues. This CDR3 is CSARDQGRYNQPQHF. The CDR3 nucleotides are TGCAGTGCTAGAGATCAGGGGAGGTACAATCAGCCCCAGCATTTT.

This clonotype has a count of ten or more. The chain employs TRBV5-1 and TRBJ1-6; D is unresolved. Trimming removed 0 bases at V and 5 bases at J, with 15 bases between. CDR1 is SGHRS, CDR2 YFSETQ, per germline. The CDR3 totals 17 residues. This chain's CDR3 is CASSLGAATMDNSPLHF. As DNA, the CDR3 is TGCGCCAGCAGCTTGGGTGCAGCCACCATGGATAATTCACCCCTCCACTTT.

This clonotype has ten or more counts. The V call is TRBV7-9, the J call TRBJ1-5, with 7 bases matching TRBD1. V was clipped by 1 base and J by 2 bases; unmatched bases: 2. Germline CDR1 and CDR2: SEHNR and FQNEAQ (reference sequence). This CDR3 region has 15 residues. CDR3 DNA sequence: TGTGCCAGCAGCTTAGACGGGACAGGCAATCAGCCCCAGCATTTT. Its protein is CASSLDGTGNQPQHF.

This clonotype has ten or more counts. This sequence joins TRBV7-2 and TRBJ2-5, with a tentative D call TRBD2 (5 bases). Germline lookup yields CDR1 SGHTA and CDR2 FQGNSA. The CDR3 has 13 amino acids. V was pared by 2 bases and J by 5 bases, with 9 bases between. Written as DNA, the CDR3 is TGTGCCAGCAGCTTATCGGGATGGGAGACCCAGTACTTC. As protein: CASSLSGWETQYF.

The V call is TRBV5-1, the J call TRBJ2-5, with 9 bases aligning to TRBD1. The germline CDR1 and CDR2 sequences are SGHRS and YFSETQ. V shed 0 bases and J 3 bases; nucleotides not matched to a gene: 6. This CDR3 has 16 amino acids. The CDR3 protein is CASSLGTGAPEETQYF. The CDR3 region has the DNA TGCGCCAGCAGCTTGGGGACAGGGGCTCCCGAAGAGACCCAGTACTTC.

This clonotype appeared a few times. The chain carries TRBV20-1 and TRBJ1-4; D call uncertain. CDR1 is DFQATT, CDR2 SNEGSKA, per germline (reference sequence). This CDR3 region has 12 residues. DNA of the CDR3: TGCAGCCCGGTGGTCACTAATGAAAAACTGTTTTTT. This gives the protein CSPVVTNEKLFF.

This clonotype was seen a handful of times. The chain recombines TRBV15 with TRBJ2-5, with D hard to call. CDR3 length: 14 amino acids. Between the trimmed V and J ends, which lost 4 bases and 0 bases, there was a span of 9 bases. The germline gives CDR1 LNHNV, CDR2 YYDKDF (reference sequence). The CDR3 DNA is TGTGCCACCAGCACCTCTATCCACCAAGAGACCCAGTACTTC. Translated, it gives CATSTSIHQETQYF.

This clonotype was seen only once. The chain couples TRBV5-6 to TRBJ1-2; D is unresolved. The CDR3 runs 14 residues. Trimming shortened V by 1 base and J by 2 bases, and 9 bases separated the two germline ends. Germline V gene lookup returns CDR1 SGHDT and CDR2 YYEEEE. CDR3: CASSLWSRNYGYTF. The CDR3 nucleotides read TGTGCCAGCAGCTTGTGGAGCAGGAACTATGGCTACACCTTC. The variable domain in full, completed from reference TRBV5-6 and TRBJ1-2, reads DAGVTQSPTHLIKTRGQQVTLRCSPKSGHDTVSWYQQALGQGPQFIFQYYEEEERQRGNFPDRFSGHQFPNYSSELNVNALLLGDSALYLCASSLWSRNYGYTFGSGTRLTVV.

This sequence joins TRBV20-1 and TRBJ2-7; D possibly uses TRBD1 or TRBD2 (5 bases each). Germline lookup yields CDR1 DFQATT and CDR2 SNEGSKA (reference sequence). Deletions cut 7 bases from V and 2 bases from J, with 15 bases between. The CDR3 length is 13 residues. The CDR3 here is CSVYRDGTYEQYF. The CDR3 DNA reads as TGCAGTGTTTACCGGGACGGAACCTACGAGCAGTACTTC.

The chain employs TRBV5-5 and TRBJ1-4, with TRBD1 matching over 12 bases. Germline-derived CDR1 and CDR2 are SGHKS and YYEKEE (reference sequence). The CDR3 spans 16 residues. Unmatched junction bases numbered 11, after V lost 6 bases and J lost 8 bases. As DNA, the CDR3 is TGTGCCAGCACCTATTCCCCCGGGACAGGGGGCGAAAAACTGTTTTTT. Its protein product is CASTYSPGTGGEKLFF.

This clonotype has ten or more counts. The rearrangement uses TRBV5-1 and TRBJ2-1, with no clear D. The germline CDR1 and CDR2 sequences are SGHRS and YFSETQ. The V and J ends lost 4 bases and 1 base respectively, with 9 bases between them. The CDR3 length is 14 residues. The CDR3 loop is CASSISRSYNEQFF. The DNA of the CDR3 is TGCGCCAGCAGCATCTCTAGATCCTACAATGAGCAGTTCTTC.

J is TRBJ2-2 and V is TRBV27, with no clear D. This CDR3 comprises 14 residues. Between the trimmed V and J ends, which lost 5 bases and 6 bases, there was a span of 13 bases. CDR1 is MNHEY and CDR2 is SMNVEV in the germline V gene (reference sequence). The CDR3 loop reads CASSDDKSAGELFF. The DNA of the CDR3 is TGTGCCAGCAGTGATGATAAAAGCGCCGGGGAGCTGTTTTTT.

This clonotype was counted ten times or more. The CDR3 protein is CAISEDLNAGYTF. CDR3 nucleotide sequence: TGTGCCATCAGTGAGGACCTCAATGCGGGCTACACCTTC. The gene calls are TRBV10-3 and TRBJ1-2; D unresolved. This CDR3 contains 13 residues. Germline values: CDR1 ENHRY, CDR2 SYGVKD. With 2 bases removed from V and 8 bases from J, the gap between germline ends came to 12 bases.

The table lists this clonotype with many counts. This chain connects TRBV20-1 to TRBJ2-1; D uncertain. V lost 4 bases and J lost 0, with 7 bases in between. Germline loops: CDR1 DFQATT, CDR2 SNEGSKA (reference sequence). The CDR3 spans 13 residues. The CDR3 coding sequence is TGCAGTGCTACGACGTACTCCTACAATGAGCAGTTCTTC. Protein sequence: CSATTYSYNEQFF.